This T cell receptor beta chain was identified during a study of T-cell reconstitution after alpha-beta-depleted transplantation in children. Researchers prepared the TCRbeta library using unique molecular identifiers, the study reports. TCRdb analysed the PCR reads with MiXCR anew, one entry per CDR3 protein. Altogether hundreds of thousands of distinct CDR3 sequences are present, roughly 13% being singletons, with the ten largest covering 2% to 2.5%. Only one count was recorded for this clonotype. Antigen: not known. The junction and the germline gene differ at one end; a read error may be behind it. CDR3 length equals 13 residues. Germline CDR1 reads MNHEY; CDR2 reads SMNVEV (reference sequence). General study points: At one year after transplant, newly produced T cells mostly accounted for T-cell counts and diversity. Expanded graft clones, several hundred of them, were reportedly the source of alpha-beta T cells about two months after transplant. High day-60 TCRbeta diversity in some patients came from surviving recipient T cells and thymic progenitors.

The chain is built from TRBV27 and TRBJ1-5; no clear D gene. The receptor was derived from a male patient younger than 18 who had a stem cell transplant for acute myeloid leukemia, so the T cells may come from the graft donor. The sample consisted of PBMCs, mostly from graft donor cells, taken 360 days after TCRalphabeta/CD19-depleted stem cell transplant. The CDR3 loop is CASMERPNQPQHF. The CDR3 nucleotides are TGTGCCAGCATGGAGAGACCTAATCAGCCCCAGCACTTT.